The clone carrying this TCR beta chain appeared a single time. These data are taken from a study of shared T cell receptors in the human thymus. Some clones are missing from TCRdb's copy, which holds only in-frame ones; the method was immunoSEQ multiplex PCR. Seen here are 720,000 or so clones, 80% to 90% observed once, and the top ten hold roughly 0.01%. CDR3 length equals 12 residues. V was clipped by 5 bases and J by 6 bases, with 11 bases between them. The germline CDR1 and CDR2 sequences are SNHLY and FYNNEI. This sample also appeared in a second study, on human thymus T cells. As that study records: Donors were healthy Finnish infants having corrective surgery for congenital heart defects. Corrective heart surgery yielded the resections from which the thymus tissue came. Repertoires sampled from thymus and blood appeared biased in V and J gene usage.

The V call is TRBV2, the J call TRBJ2-7; perhaps TRBD2 as D (6 bases). Specimen: thymocytes. The TCR comes from a girl in the first two years of life with a congenital heart defect. The CDR3 coding sequence is TGTGCCAGCAGTCTAGGAGCGGGCGAGCAGTACTTC. Its protein product is CASSLGAGEQYF.